The sequence of this T cell receptor beta chain was determined in a study of blood T cell repertoires in COVID-19. The overall study: PBMCs, B-cell-depleted T cells, or T cells were the source of the cDNA or gDNA that made up the material.

Trimming removed 0 bases at V and 3 bases at J, with 11 bases between. Germline V gives CDR1 SGHRS, CDR2 YFSETQ. CDR3 size: 15 residues. Source study methods: From reference gene primer amplification, estimates of nucleated cell counts were derived. TCRdb's table, derived via immunoSEQ multiplex PCR, lists solely in-frame clones and lacks some. V, J and clone size are those of that table, while D and trimming were read from the DNA. The sample shows over 150,000 clones, under 90% of them seen only once. Sequencing was carried out using peripheral blood. The rearrangement uses TRBV5-1 and TRBJ2-3, with D perhaps TRBD1 (5 bases). The receptor was isolated from a woman older than 75 with active or convalescent COVID-19. The CDR3 region has the DNA TGCGCCAGCAGCTTGGCTCTCAGGGTGACAGATACGCAGTATTTT. Amino acids: CASSLALRVTDTQYF.